This T cell receptor (beta chain) was identified during a study of shared clonotypes between healthy human individuals. With 2 bases removed from V and 1 base from J, the gap between germline ends came to 9 bases. The CDR3 length is 14 residues. Germline lookup yields CDR1 LNHNV and CDR2 YYDKDF (reference sequence). Sequencing used immunoSEQ multiplex PCR; TCRdb keeps in-frame clones, though not all of them. Of about 1.1 million clones in the sample, approximately 80% were seen once. All donors were Caucasian adults living in Nashville, Tennessee. The material sequenced was memory CD4+ T cells from PBMCs. The sample's subset: CD45RA-negative fraction. The J gene is TRBJ2-7, the V gene TRBV15, with a possible D match to TRBD1 (6 bases). The clonotype was recovered from a man aged 18 to 35 in good health. Some clones in this sample may be carry-over from other donors' samples. This CDR3 reads CATSRTGMSYEQYF. The DNA of the CDR3 is TGTGCCACCAGCAGAACAGGGATGTCCTACGAGCAGTACTTC.